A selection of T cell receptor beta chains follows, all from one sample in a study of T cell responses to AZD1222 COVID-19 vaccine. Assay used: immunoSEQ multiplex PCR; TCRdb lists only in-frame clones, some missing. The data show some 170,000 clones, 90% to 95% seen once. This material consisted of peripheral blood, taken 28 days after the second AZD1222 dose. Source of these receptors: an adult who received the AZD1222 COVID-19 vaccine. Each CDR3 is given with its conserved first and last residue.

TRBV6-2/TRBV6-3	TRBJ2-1	CASSYPVGGGQNEQFF
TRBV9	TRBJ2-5	CASSVEQGIQETQYF
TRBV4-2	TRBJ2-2	CASSQEDRGSTGELFF
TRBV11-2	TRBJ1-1	CASSLAGYNAEAFF
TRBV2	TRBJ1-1	CASRPDRYGTEAFF
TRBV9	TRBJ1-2	CASRSPGTGDYGYTF
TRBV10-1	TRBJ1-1	CASSKTGTTEAFF
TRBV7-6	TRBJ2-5	CASSNRGAGETQYF
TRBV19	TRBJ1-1	CAVSGTGGYANTEAFF
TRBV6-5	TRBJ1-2	CASSSITGGYGYTF
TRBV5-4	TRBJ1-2	CASSLGQGSYTF
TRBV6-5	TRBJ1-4	CASSNLVATNEKLFF
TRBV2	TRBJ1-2	CATLQREVRYGYTF
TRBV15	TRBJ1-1	CATSSQGNTEAFF
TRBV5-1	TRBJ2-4	CASSLEVTAKNIQYF
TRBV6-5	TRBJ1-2	CASSQGQARGYTF
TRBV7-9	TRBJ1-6	CASSLTYGQGFNSPLHF
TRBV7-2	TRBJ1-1	CASSLTGSGFTEAFF
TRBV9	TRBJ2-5	CASSVAGLAGKETQYF
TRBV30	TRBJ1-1	CAWSSSGGTTEAFF
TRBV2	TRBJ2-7	CASSEGYEQYF
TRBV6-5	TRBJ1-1	CASSYQGHMNTEAFF
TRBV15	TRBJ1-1	CATSPMNTEAFF
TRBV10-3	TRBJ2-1	CAIMSGRGNEQFF
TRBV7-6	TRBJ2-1	CASSAHRDREYNEQFF
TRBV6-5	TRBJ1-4	CASSYRGGAGEKLFF
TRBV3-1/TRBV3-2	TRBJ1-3	CASSQAAGLGNTIYF
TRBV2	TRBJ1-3	CASSVFRQGHGNTIYF
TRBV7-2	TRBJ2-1	CASSQSRGSSYNEQFF
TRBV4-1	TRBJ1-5	CASSSWGRRTPGVPQPQHF
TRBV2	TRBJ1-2	CASSEYREDGYTF
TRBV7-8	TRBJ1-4	CASSLEYRFEKLFF
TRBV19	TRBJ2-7	CASSLSGTGGYEQYF
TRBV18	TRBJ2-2	CASSPAAGTGELFF
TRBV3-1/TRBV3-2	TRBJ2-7	CASSQVLSRYYEQYF
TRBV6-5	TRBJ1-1	CASSYSAGYRTEAFF